This T cell receptor (beta chain) originates from a study of T cells in Graves' hyperthyroidism and ophthalmopathy. This CDR3 is 14 amino acids long. V lost 5 bases and J lost 6, with 16 bases in between. Germline CDR1 and CDR2: SGHRS and YFSETQ. RNA transcripts gave rise to amplified TCR beta CDR3 regions. The study used the HTBI primer set for a first-round RT-PCR of the TCR CDR3. MiXCR, applied by TCRdb to the multiplex PCR reads, yields one record per CDR3 protein. Of some 380,000 distinct CDR3 sequences detected, roughly 12% appear once; the ten largest clones hold around 20%. As for this clonotype: What it recognizes is unknown.

The study's findings and limits: The blood repertoire included most of the expanded thyroid clonotypes above 0.001.

The chain joins TRBV5-1 to TRBJ2-3; perhaps TRBD1 as D (6 bases). The source of this sequence is a man in his thirties or forties with Graves' hyperthyroidism that later progressed to Graves' ophthalmopathy. Material for sequencing was blood. CDR3 sequence (DNA): TGCGCCAGCAGACCAGGGGCGATTTCTGATACGCAGTATTTT. This translates into CASRPGAISDTQYF.